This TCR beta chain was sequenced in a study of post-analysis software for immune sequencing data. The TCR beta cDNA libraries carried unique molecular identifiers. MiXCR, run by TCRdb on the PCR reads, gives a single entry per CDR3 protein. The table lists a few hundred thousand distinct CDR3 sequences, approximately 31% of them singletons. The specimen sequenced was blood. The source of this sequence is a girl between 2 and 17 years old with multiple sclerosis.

The CDR3 spells CASSYSIGTEAFF. The CDR3 coding sequence is TGTGCCAGCAGTTACTCAATCGGCACTGAAGCTTTCTTT. This chain links TRBV6-6 with TRBJ1-1; no clear D gene. CDR1 is MNHNY, CDR2 SVGAGI, per germline (reference sequence). V lost 0 bases and J lost 4, with 6 bases in between. CDR3 length: 13 amino acids.